This TCR beta chain came from a study of beta chain features in type 1 diabetes. Study-wide results and limits: When VDJ junctions were examined, type 1 diabetes patients showed fewer insertions and more deletions.

The CDR3 spans 14 residues. Deletions cut 1 base from V and 6 bases from J, with 11 bases between. The germline gives CDR1 LGHNA, CDR2 YSLEER. The entirety of the isolated RNA underwent reverse transcription, so expressed TCRB transcripts were sequenced. Sequencing was performed with immunoSEQ multiplex PCR; in TCRdb, only in-frame clones are kept and a portion is missing. The sample carries some 15,000 clones, approximately 47% recorded once. This clone has a handful of counts. As yet, its antigen is unknown. This TCR was sampled from a middle-aged woman in good health. Sequences were obtained from stem cell memory CD4+ T cells from blood. The gene calls are TRBV4-3 and TRBJ2-3; D ambiguous. The CDR3 loop is CASSQARFGDTQYF. The CDR3, as DNA: TGCGCCAGCAGCCAAGCTAGATTCGGGGATACGCAGTATTTT.